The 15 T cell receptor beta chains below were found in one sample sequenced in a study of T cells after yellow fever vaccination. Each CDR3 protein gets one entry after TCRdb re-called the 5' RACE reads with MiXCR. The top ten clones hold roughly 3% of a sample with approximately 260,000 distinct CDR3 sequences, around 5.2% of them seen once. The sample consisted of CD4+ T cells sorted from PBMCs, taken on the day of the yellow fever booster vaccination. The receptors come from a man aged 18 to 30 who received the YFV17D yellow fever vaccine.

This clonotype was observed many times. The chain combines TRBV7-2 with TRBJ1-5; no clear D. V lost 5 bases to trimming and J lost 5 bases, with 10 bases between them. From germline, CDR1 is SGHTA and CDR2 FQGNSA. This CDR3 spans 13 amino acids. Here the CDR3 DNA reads TGTGCCAGCAGCCCGGAAGCTTATCAGCCCCAGCATTTT. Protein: CASSPEAYQPQHF.

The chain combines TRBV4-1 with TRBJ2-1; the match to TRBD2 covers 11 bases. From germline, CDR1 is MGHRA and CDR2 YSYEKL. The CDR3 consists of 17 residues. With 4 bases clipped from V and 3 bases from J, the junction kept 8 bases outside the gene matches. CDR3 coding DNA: TGCGCCAGCAGCCCAGTTACTAGCGGGGGTCACTACAATGAGCAGTTCTTC. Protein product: CASSPVTSGGHYNEQFF.

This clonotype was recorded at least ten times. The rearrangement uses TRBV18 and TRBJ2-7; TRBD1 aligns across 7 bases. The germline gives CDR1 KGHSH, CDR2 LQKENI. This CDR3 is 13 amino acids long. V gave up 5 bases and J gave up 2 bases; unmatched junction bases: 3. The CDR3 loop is CASSDGTAYEQYF. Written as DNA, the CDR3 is TGTGCCAGCTCAGACGGGACAGCCTACGAGCAGTACTTC.

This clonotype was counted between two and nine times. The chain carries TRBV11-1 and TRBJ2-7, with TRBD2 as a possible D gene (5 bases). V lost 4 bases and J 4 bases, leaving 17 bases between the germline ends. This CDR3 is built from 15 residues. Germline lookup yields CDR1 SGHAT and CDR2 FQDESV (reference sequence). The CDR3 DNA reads TGTGCCAGCAGCTCGTCCGGGATGTTAATATACGAGCAGTACTTC. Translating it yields CASSSSGMLIYEQYF.

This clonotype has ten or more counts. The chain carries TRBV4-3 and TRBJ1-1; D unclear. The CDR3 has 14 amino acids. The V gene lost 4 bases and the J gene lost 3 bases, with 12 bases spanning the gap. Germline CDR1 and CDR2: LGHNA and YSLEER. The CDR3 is CASSRSFADTEAFF. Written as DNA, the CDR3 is TGCGCCAGCAGCCGGAGTTTTGCCGACACTGAAGCTTTCTTT.

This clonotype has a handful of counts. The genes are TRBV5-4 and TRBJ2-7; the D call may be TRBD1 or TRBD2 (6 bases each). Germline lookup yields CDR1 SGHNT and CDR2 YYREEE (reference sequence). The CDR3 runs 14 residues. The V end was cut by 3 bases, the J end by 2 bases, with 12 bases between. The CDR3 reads CASSSYGGPYEQYF. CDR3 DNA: TGTGCCAGCAGCTCTTACGGGGGCCCCTACGAGCAGTACTTC. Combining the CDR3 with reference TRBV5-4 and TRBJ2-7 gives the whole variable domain ETGVTQSPTHLIKTRGQQVTLRCSSQSGHNTVSWYQQALGQGPQFIFQYYREEENGRGNFPPRFSGLQFPNYSSELNVNALELDDSALYLCASSSYGGPYEQYFGPGTRLTVT.

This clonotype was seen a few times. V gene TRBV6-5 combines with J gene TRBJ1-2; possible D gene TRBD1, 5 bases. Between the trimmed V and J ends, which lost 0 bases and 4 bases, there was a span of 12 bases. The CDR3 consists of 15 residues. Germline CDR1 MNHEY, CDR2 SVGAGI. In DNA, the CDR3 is TGTGCCAGCAGTTACTCGGGACTCAACAGCTATGGCTACACCTTC. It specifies CASSYSGLNSYGYTF.

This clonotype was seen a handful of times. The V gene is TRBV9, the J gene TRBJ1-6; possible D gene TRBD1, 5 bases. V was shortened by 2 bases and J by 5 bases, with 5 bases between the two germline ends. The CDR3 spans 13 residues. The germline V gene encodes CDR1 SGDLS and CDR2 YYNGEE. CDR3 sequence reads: CASSVGDNSPLHF. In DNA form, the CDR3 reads TGTGCCAGCAGCGTGGGGGATAATTCACCCCTCCACTTT. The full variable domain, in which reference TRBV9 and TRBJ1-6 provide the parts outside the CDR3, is DSGVTQTPKHLITATGQRVTLRCSPRSGDLSVYWYQQSLDQGLQFLIQYYNGEERAKGNILERFSAQQFPDLHSELNLSSLELGDSALYFCASSVGDNSPLHFGNGTRLTVT.

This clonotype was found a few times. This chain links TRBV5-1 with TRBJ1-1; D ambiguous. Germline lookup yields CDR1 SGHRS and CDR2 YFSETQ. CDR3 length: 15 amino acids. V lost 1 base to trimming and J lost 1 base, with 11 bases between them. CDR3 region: CASSLTTASNTEAFF. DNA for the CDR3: TGCGCCAGCAGCTTGACTACAGCCTCGAACACTGAAGCTTTCTTT.

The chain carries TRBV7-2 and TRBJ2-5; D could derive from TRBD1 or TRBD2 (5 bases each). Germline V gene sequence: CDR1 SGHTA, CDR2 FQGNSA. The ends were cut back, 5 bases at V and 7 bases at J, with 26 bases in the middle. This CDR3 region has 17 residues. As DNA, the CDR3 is TGTGCCAGCAGCCCGCGACCCCCGGGACGCCCTAAAGGGACCCAGTACTTC. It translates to CASSPRPPGRPKGTQYF.

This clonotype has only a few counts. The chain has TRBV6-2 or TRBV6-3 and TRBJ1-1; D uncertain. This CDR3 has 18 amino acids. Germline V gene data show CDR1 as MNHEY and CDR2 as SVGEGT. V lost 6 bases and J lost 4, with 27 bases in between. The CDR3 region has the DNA TGTGCCAGCAGGCAATCCTACGCGGGTCAAGATAGGAGCACTGAAGCTTTCTTT. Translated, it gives CASRQSYAGQDRSTEAFF.

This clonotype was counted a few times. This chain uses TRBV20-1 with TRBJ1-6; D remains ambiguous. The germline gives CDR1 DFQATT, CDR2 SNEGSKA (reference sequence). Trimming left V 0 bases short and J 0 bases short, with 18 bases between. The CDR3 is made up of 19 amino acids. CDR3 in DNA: TGCAGTGCTAGAGATCTGTGGCAGCCGAGGAGCTCCTATAATTCACCCCTCCACTTT. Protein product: CSARDLWQPRSSYNSPLHF.

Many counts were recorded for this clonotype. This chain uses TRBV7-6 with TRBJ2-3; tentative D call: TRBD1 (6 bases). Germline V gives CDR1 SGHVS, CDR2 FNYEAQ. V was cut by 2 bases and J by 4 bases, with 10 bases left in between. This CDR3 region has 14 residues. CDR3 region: CASSLSRGSDTQYF. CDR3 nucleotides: TGTGCCAGCAGCTTATCCAGGGGTTCAGATACGCAGTATTTT.

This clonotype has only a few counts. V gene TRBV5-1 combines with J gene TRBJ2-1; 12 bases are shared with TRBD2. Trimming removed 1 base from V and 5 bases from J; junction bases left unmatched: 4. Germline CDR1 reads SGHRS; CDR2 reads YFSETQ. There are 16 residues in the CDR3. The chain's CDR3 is CASSLRRTSGDNEQFF. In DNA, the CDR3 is TGCGCCAGCAGCTTGAGAAGGACTAGCGGGGACAATGAGCAGTTCTTC.

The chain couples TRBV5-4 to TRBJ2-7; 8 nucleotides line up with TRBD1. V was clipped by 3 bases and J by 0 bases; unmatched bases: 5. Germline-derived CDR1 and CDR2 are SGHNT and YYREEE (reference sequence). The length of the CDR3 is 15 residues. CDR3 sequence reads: CASSWGQDSSYEQYF. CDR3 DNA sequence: TGTGCCAGCAGCTGGGGACAGGACAGCTCCTACGAGCAGTACTTC.